A selection of T cell receptor beta chains follows, all from one sample in a study of blood T cell repertoires in COVID-19. Measured with immunoSEQ multiplex PCR; TCRdb has only the in-frame clones, and not every one. Among about 270,000 clones listed, about 87% were seen once. The sequenced sample consisted of PBMCs or T cells enriched from blood (not recorded which). These receptors all come from a woman between 45 and 60 years old who had recovered from COVID-19. CDR3s include the opening cysteine and the closing phenylalanine or tryptophan. Fields, in order: V gene, clone size, CDR3 length, D gene, J gene, CDR3 protein, CDR3 DNA. A D gene is named only where the DNA matches it firmly. Clone size appears in some rows only: once, few, many, or a class for an expanded clone.

V gene: TRBV7-2; clone size: few; CDR3 length: 15; D gene: TRBD1; J gene: TRBJ1-1; CDR3 protein: CASSSGQGRITEAFF; CDR3 DNA: TGTGCCAGCAGCTCGGGACAGGGGCGGATCACTGAAGCTTTCTTT
V gene: TRBV28; clone size: .; CDR3 length: 15; D gene: .; J gene: TRBJ2-1; CDR3 protein: CASRPRVSSYNEQFF; CDR3 DNA: TGTGCCAGCAGACCCAGGGTATCCTCCTACAATGAGCAGTTCTTC
V gene: TRBV19; clone size: .; CDR3 length: 16; D gene: .; J gene: TRBJ1-5; CDR3 protein: CASSIVGQGLNQPQHF; CDR3 DNA: TGTGCCAGTAGTATCGTTGGGCAGGGGCTGAATCAGCCCCAGCATTTT
V gene: TRBV9; clone size: .; CDR3 length: 14; D gene: TRBD2; J gene: TRBJ2-1; CDR3 protein: CASSVLAGVNEQFF; CDR3 DNA: TGTGCCAGCAGCGTACTAGCGGGAGTCAATGAGCAGTTCTTC
V gene: TRBV28; clone size: .; CDR3 length: 16; D gene: TRBD2; J gene: TRBJ2-2; CDR3 protein: CASSWGLAGGSGELFF; CDR3 DNA: TGTGCCAGCAGTTGGGGACTAGCGGGAGGCTCGGGGGAGCTGTTTTTT
V gene: TRBV28; clone size: once; CDR3 length: 13; D gene: TRBD1; J gene: TRBJ1-6; CDR3 protein: CASRPTGSTPLHF; CDR3 DNA: TGTGCCAGCAGGCCGACAGGGTCGACACCCCTCCACTTT
V gene: TRBV9; clone size: .; CDR3 length: 15; D gene: TRBD2; J gene: TRBJ2-7; CDR3 protein: CASSAGLAGPYEQYF; CDR3 DNA: TGTGCCAGCAGCGCCGGACTAGCGGGGCCCTACGAGCAGTACTTC
V gene: TRBV2; clone size: .; CDR3 length: 11; D gene: .; J gene: TRBJ1-2; CDR3 protein: CASTERWSYTF; CDR3 DNA: TGTGCCAGCACCGAACGGTGGTCCTACACCTTC
V gene: TRBV6-5; clone size: .; CDR3 length: 14; D gene: .; J gene: TRBJ1-6; CDR3 protein: CASSYDIYNSPLHF; CDR3 DNA: TGTGCCAGCAGTTATGACATATATAATTCACCCCTCCACTTT
V gene: TRBV6-5; clone size: .; CDR3 length: 14; D gene: .; J gene: TRBJ1-5; CDR3 protein: CASSYLGSDQPQHF; CDR3 DNA: TGTGCCAGCAGTTACCTCGGGTCTGATCAGCCCCAGCATTTT
V gene: TRBV7-8; clone size: .; CDR3 length: 16; D gene: TRBD2; J gene: TRBJ2-4; CDR3 protein: CASSPREGSGGDIQYF; CDR3 DNA: TGTGCCAGCAGTCCGAGGGAGGGTTCAGGAGGGGACATTCAGTACTTC
V gene: TRBV10-3; clone size: .; CDR3 length: 15; D gene: TRBD2; J gene: TRBJ2-7; CDR3 protein: CAISVGTSVADEQYF; CDR3 DNA: TGTGCCATCAGTGTGGGGACTAGCGTCGCCGACGAGCAGTACTTC
V gene: TRBV5-1; clone size: .; CDR3 length: 14; D gene: TRBD1; J gene: TRBJ2-7; CDR3 protein: CASSLTGVMNEQYF; CDR3 DNA: TGCGCCAGCAGCCTGACAGGGGTCATGAACGAGCAGTACTTC
V gene: TRBV3-1/TRBV3-2; clone size: .; CDR3 length: 17; D gene: TRBD2; J gene: TRBJ2-7; CDR3 protein: CASSQVGLAGVIYEQYF; CDR3 DNA: TGTGCCAGCAGCCAAGTTGGGCTAGCGGGAGTCATCTACGAGCAGTACTTC
V gene: TRBV30; clone size: .; CDR3 length: 16; D gene: TRBD1; J gene: TRBJ1-5; CDR3 protein: CAWSVSGQGPAQPQHF; CDR3 DNA: TGTGCCTGGAGTGTCTCCGGACAGGGCCCCGCTCAGCCCCAGCATTTT
V gene: TRBV30; clone size: .; CDR3 length: 15; D gene: .; J gene: TRBJ1-1; CDR3 protein: CAWSVRNRAGTEAFF; CDR3 DNA: TGTGCCTGGAGTGTACGCAACAGAGCGGGCACTGAAGCTTTCTTT
V gene: TRBV9; clone size: .; CDR3 length: 15; D gene: TRBD2; J gene: TRBJ2-7; CDR3 protein: CASNPNGRATYEQYF; CDR3 DNA: TGTGCCAGCAACCCTAACGGGAGGGCAACCTACGAGCAGTACTTC
V gene: TRBV4-1; clone size: .; CDR3 length: 14; D gene: TRBD1; J gene: TRBJ1-6; CDR3 protein: CASSPTGLNSPLHF; CDR3 DNA: TGCGCCAGCAGCCCGACAGGGCTAAATTCACCCCTCCACTTT
V gene: TRBV6-2/TRBV6-3; clone size: .; CDR3 length: 15; D gene: .; J gene: TRBJ1-1; CDR3 protein: CASSYMFGAATEAFF; CDR3 DNA: TGTGCCAGCAGTTACATGTTTGGGGCGGCCACTGAAGCTTTCTTT
V gene: TRBV24-1; clone size: .; CDR3 length: 16; D gene: TRBD2; J gene: TRBJ2-1; CDR3 protein: CATSDNTSGKDNEQFF; CDR3 DNA: TGTGCCACCAGTGATAACACTAGCGGGAAAGACAATGAGCAGTTCTTC
V gene: TRBV28; clone size: .; CDR3 length: 17; D gene: TRBD2; J gene: TRBJ2-3; CDR3 protein: CASSPRTSGKVTDTQYF; CDR3 DNA: TGTGCCAGCAGTCCGAGGACTAGCGGGAAGGTAACAGATACGCAGTATTTT
V gene: TRBV18; clone size: .; CDR3 length: 14; D gene: TRBD1; J gene: TRBJ1-2; CDR3 protein: CASSPGQGDYGYTF; CDR3 DNA: TGTGCCAGCTCACCGGGACAGGGTGACTATGGCTACACCTTC
V gene: TRBV5-1; clone size: once; CDR3 length: 15; D gene: TRBD1; J gene: TRBJ1-1; CDR3 protein: CASSAVQGATGEAFF; CDR3 DNA: TGCGCCAGCAGCGCCGTCCAGGGGGCTACCGGTGAAGCTTTCTTT
V gene: TRBV11-3; clone size: .; CDR3 length: 13; D gene: TRBD2; J gene: TRBJ2-7; CDR3 protein: CASSLAGRDEQYF; CDR3 DNA: TGTGCCAGCAGCTTGGCAGGGAGGGACGAGCAGTACTTC
V gene: TRBV7-9; clone size: .; CDR3 length: 15; D gene: TRBD1; J gene: TRBJ1-1; CDR3 protein: CASRKEGTGGTEAFF; CDR3 DNA: TGTGCCAGCAGAAAAGAGGGGACAGGGGGCACTGAAGCTTTCTTT
V gene: TRBV7-2; clone size: .; CDR3 length: 16; D gene: .; J gene: TRBJ1-5; CDR3 protein: CASSPRVGSGNQPQHF; CDR3 DNA: TGTGCCAGCAGCCCCCGGGTGGGGTCAGGGAATCAGCCCCAGCATTTT
V gene: TRBV14; clone size: .; CDR3 length: 14; D gene: .; J gene: TRBJ1-2; CDR3 protein: CASSQGRRHYGYTF; CDR3 DNA: TGTGCCAGCAGCCAAGGGCGCAGACATTATGGCTACACCTTC
V gene: TRBV7-2; clone size: once; CDR3 length: 15; D gene: .; J gene: TRBJ2-3; CDR3 protein: CASSLQGQLVDTQYF; CDR3 DNA: TGTGCCAGCAGCTTACAGGGGCAATTAGTGGATACGCAGTATTTT